The next 28 T cell receptor beta chains were all read from a single sample in a study of T-cell reconstitution after alpha-beta-depleted transplantation in children. Unique molecular identifiers were incorporated into the prepared TCRbeta library. TCRdb ran MiXCR on the PCR reads and lists one entry per CDR3 protein. The data show about 100,000 distinct CDR3 sequences, almost 6.5% seen once. This specimen was PBMCs, mostly from graft donor cells, taken 360 days after TCRalphabeta/CD19-depleted stem cell transplant. The source of these receptors is a male patient between 2 and 10 years old who had a stem cell transplant for acute lymphoblastic leukemia, so the T cells may come from the graft donor.

This clonotype has a handful of counts. The chain carries TRBV10-3 and TRBJ1-1; D ambiguous. The CDR3 sequence is 11 residues long. CDR1 and CDR2 from the germline V gene are ENHRY and SYGVKD. V was clipped by 4 bases and J by 10 bases, with 10 bases between them. The DNA of the CDR3 is TGTGCCATCAGTGCTGACCGAAGAGCTTTCTTT. Translation: CAISADRRAFF.

This clonotype occurred many times. The genes are TRBV6-2 or TRBV6-3 and TRBJ2-3, with 7 bases that match TRBD2. Germline assignment: CDR1 MNHEY and CDR2 SVGEGT. The CDR3 has 15 residues. V was clipped by 0 bases and J by 0 bases; unmatched bases: 0. The CDR3 nucleotides read TGTGCCAGCAGTTACTCGCGGGGGAGCACAGATACGCAGTATTTT. This codes for CASSYSRGSTDTQYF.

In its sample, this clonotype was seen many times. The chain employs TRBV7-3 and TRBJ1-1, with D perhaps matching TRBD1 (5 bases). V lost 5 bases and J lost 0, with 10 bases in between. The CDR3 is 14 amino acids. The germline gives CDR1 SGHTA, CDR2 FQGTGA. The CDR3 nucleotides read TGTGCCAGCAGCGAGGACACCGTGAACACTGAAGCTTTCTTT. Translated: CASSEDTVNTEAFF.

This sequence joins TRBV19 and TRBJ2-7; D is undetermined. The length of the CDR3 is 13 residues. V lost 5 bases, J lost 5 bases, and 13 bases lay in between. Germline loops: CDR1 LNHDA, CDR2 SQIVND (reference sequence). CDR3 residues: CASSLFQAHEQYF. DNA for the CDR3: TGTGCCAGTAGTCTCTTTCAAGCACACGAGCAGTACTTC. The whole variable domain, filled in from reference TRBV19 and TRBJ2-7, reads DGGITQSPKYLFRKEGQNVTLSCEQNLNHDAMYWYRQDPGQGLRLIYYSQIVNDFQKGDIAEGYSVSREKKESFPLTVTSAQKNPTAFYLCASSLFQAHEQYFGPGTRLTVT.

This clonotype appeared many times. The chain couples TRBV29-1 to TRBJ1-1; D uncertain. CDR3 length: 12 residues. Germline V lookup: CDR1 SQVTM, CDR2 ANQGSEA. Trimming pared 3 bases from V and 1 base from J, leaving 6 bases between. CDR3 nucleotides: TGCAGCGTTGACGGCTCGAACACTGAAGCTTTCTTT. Its translation is CSVDGSNTEAFF.

This clonotype appeared many times. V is TRBV7-9 and J is TRBJ1-6; D possibly corresponds to TRBD1 (5 bases). The germline V gene has CDR1 SEHNR and CDR2 FQNEAQ (reference sequence). The CDR3 is made up of 17 amino acids. Deletions cut 4 bases from V and 4 bases from J, with 17 bases between. This CDR3 is CASSSRARGGYNSPLHF. The CDR3 region has the DNA TGTGCCAGCAGCTCACGAGCCCGGGGCGGTTATAATTCACCCCTCCACTTT.

As concerns this clonotype: The germline gene is not matched at one end of the junction; a read error may be the cause. This sequence joins TRBV7-8 and TRBJ2-1; a weak D match, TRBD2 (5 bases). The CDR3 consists of 11 residues. The V gene's germline CDR1 is SGHVS and CDR2 FQNEAQ. The CDR3 DNA reads TGTGCCAGGAGCTTAGGAGGTGAGCAGTTCTTC. It yields the protein CARSLGGEQFF.

This clonotype was seen at least ten times. The chain carries TRBV7-6 and TRBJ2-1; 7 nucleotides line up with TRBD2. V lost 3 bases and J lost 6; bases outside the gene matches: 8. Germline V gene data show CDR1 as SGHVS and CDR2 as FNYEAQ. CDR3 length: 15 amino acids. CDR3 sequence (DNA): TGTGCCAGCAGCTTTCTGGGCGGGAGTTCCAATGAGCAGTTCTTC. Its protein product is CASSFLGGSSNEQFF.

The J gene is TRBJ2-1, the V gene TRBV7-9, with 13 bases that match TRBD2. V was pared by 4 bases and J by 2 bases, with 2 bases of the junction left unmatched. Germline loops: CDR1 SEHNR, CDR2 FQNEAQ (reference sequence). The CDR3 spans 16 residues. The CDR3 spells CASSSLAGGPYNEQFF. The CDR3 coding sequence is TGTGCCAGCAGCTCACTAGCGGGAGGGCCCTACAATGAGCAGTTCTTC.

This clonotype was picked up a small number of times. The chain carries TRBV6-6 and TRBJ2-6; no firm D call. The CDR3 totals 10 residues. CDR1 and CDR2 (germline): MNHNY, SVGAGI (reference sequence). With 11 bases removed from V and 1 base from J, the gap between germline ends came to 0 bases. The CDR3, as DNA: TGTGCCTCTGGGGCCAACGTCCTGACTTTC. Translation gives CASGANVLTF.

The table lists this clonotype with many counts. This chain uses TRBV5-1 with TRBJ2-7, with TRBD1 identical over 7 bases. The CDR3 extends over 15 amino acids. J was trimmed by 1 base and V by 0 bases; bases with no gene match: 4. Germline V gene data show CDR1 as SGHRS and CDR2 as YFSETQ. CDR3 nucleotide sequence: TGCGCCAGCAGCTTGGCCCGACAGGGTTCCTACGAGCAGTACTTC. Translation: CASSLARQGSYEQYF.

This clonotype was observed at least ten times. J is TRBJ1-1 and V is TRBV29-1; D unclear. The CDR3 is made up of 12 amino acids. Trimming stripped 6 bases from V and 2 bases from J, with 10 bases between. In germline, CDR1 is SQVTM, CDR2 ANQGSEA. The CDR3, as DNA: TGCAGCGTCGTGGGCCCTAACACTGAAGCTTTCTTT. Residues: CSVVGPNTEAFF.

The chain's CDR3 is CASRVLYPNTGELFF. The CDR3 DNA reads as TGTGCCAGCAGAGTCCTTTATCCGAACACCGGGGAGCTGTTTTTT. The chain employs TRBV6-2 or TRBV6-3 and TRBJ2-2; D is unclear. Germline lookup yields CDR1 MNHEY and CDR2 SVGEGT. This CDR3 has 15 residues. The V and J ends lost 6 bases and 0 bases respectively, with 11 bases between them.

This clonotype was picked up a small number of times. The genes are TRBV18 and TRBJ1-3; 7 positions agree with TRBD1. V was clipped by 5 bases and J by 4 bases; unmatched bases: 17. Germline CDR1 is KGHSH and CDR2 is LQKENI. The CDR3 covers 18 residues. CDR3 nucleotides: TGTGCCAGCTCAGTGGACAGGACCTACTCCCTTGGGGGAAACACCATATATTTT. Amino acids: CASSVDRTYSLGGNTIYF.

This clonotype was counted many times. The V call is TRBV6-5, the J call TRBJ2-6; unclear D gene. This CDR3 spans 14 amino acids. Trimming shortened V by 0 bases and J by 6 bases, and 6 bases separated the two germline ends. Germline CDR1 reads MNHEY; CDR2 reads SVGAGI. CDR3 nucleotides: TGTGCCAGCAGTTACTCGAATGAGGCCAACGTCCTGACTTTC. Protein sequence: CASSYSNEANVLTF.

V is TRBV7-3 and J is TRBJ1-1; 9 positions match TRBD1. This CDR3 contains 20 residues. J was trimmed by 4 bases and V by 2 bases; bases with no gene match: 20. The germline CDR1 and CDR2 sequences are SGHTA and FQGTGA. The CDR3 DNA reads as TGTGCCAGCAGCTTATACCCCCCCCGGGACAGGGTTCGGGCGAGCACTGAAGCTTTCTTT. This encodes CASSLYPPRDRVRASTEAFF.

The gene calls are TRBV10-3 and TRBJ2-4, with TRBD1 identical over 9 bases. Germline V gene sequence: CDR1 ENHRY, CDR2 SYGVKD. The CDR3 sequence is 14 residues long. With V trimmed by 3 bases and J by 9 bases, 6 bases remained unmatched. The CDR3 spells CAISDGTGLSIQYF. The DNA for the CDR3 is TGTGCCATCAGTGACGGGACAGGGCTAAGCATTCAGTACTTC.

In its sample, this clonotype was seen many times. The V call is TRBV10-3, the J call TRBJ1-6, with 7 bases identical to TRBD1. The junction had 9 bases not matched to a gene; V was cut back by 6 bases and J by 7 bases. The CDR3 is made up of 15 amino acids. Germline V CDR1 and CDR2: ENHRY, SYGVKD. CDR3 nucleotide sequence: TGTGCCATCAGCGTCGAGGGGGCGCCAAATTCACCCCTCCACTTT. It encodes CAISVEGAPNSPLHF.

There are many counts of this clonotype. The chain is built from TRBV28 and TRBJ2-3, with D possibly being TRBD1 or TRBD2 (5 bases each). The germline V gene has CDR1 MDHEN and CDR2 SYDVKM. The V gene lost 6 bases and the J gene lost 3 bases, with 16 bases spanning the gap. The CDR3 runs 15 residues. CDR3 DNA sequence: TGTGCCAGCAGCCTATGGGAGCAGGGAACAGATACGCAGTATTTT. This codes for CASSLWEQGTDTQYF.

This clonotype was observed many times. The chain joins TRBV28 to TRBJ2-5; TRBD1 matches 7 bases. The germline CDR1 and CDR2 sequences are MDHEN and SYDVKM. Trimming cost V 6 bases and J 2 bases; bases outside gene matches: 6. The CDR3 is 14 residues long. The CDR3 DNA is TGTGCCAGCAGCCCAAGGGACAGACAAGAGACCCAGTACTTC. This gives the protein CASSPRDRQETQYF.

This clonotype was seen many times. The chain recombines TRBV4-3 with TRBJ2-3, with TRBD2 identical over 9 bases. The germline CDR1 and CDR2 sequences are LGHNA and YSLEER. V shed 0 bases, J shed 6 bases, and the junction held 7 bases outside the gene matches. This CDR3 comprises 16 residues. The CDR3 is CASSQDVAGAGDTQYF. CDR3 coding DNA: TGCGCCAGCAGCCAAGACGTAGCGGGGGCCGGGGATACGCAGTATTTT.

Many counts were recorded for this clonotype. The chain is built from TRBV4-3 and TRBJ2-1, with 7 bases fitting TRBD2. Germline CDR1 is LGHNA and CDR2 is YSLEER. This CDR3 comprises 14 residues. V shed 0 bases, J shed 7 bases, and the junction held 3 bases outside the gene matches. This CDR3 is CASSQEAGWNEQFF. CDR3 nucleotide sequence: TGCGCCAGCAGCCAAGAAGCGGGGTGGAATGAGCAGTTCTTC.

This clonotype was found many times. The chain uses TRBV11-2 and TRBJ2-3; 13 nucleotides align to TRBD2. Germline values: CDR1 SGHAT, CDR2 FQNNGV. The junction had 2 bases not matched to a gene; V was cut back by 0 bases and J by 2 bases. The CDR3 loop spans 17 amino acids. CDR3 region: CASSLDGLAGVTDTQYF. CDR3 nucleotide sequence: TGTGCCAGCAGCTTAGACGGACTAGCGGGAGTCACAGATACGCAGTATTTT.

The chain combines TRBV7-2 with TRBJ2-7; D perhaps matches TRBD2 (5 bases). This CDR3 is built from 14 residues. Germline V gene lookup returns CDR1 SGHTA and CDR2 FQGNSA. Trimming cost V 5 bases and J 2 bases, with 13 bases left between them. The CDR3 here is CASSPFTGAYEQYF. CDR3 in DNA: TGTGCCAGCAGCCCTTTTACCGGGGCCTACGAGCAGTACTTC.

This clonotype was seen repeatedly, ten times or more. The chain links TRBV4-2 to TRBJ2-7; perhaps TRBD1 as D (6 bases). Germline lookup yields CDR1 LGHNA and CDR2 YNFKEQ. This CDR3 has 15 amino acids. V was cut by 0 bases and J by 1 base, with 10 bases left in between. The CDR3 region has the DNA TGTGCCAGCAGCCAAGATGGGACATTATCCTACGAGCAGTACTTC. The encoded protein is CASSQDGTLSYEQYF.

In its sample, this clonotype was seen many times. The chain uses TRBV6-1 and TRBJ2-3, with D possibly matching TRBD2 (6 bases). Per germline, CDR1 MNHNS and CDR2 SASEGT. V lost 5 bases to trimming and J lost 5 bases, with 20 bases between them. The CDR3 length is 16 residues. CDR3 sequence reads: CASSPRGTGPEDTQYF. The CDR3 DNA sequence: TGTGCCAGCAGTCCCCGGGGGACTGGACCTGAAGATACGCAGTATTTT.

This clonotype was seen a few times. The rearrangement links TRBV5-6 to TRBJ2-5, with D unclear. CDR1 and CDR2 from the germline V gene are SGHDT and YYEEEE. Trimming took off 4 bases at V and 10 bases at J, with 11 bases between the two ends. This CDR3 has 11 residues. Here the CDR3 reads CASSLGPHQYF. CDR3 sequence (DNA): TGTGCCAGCAGCCTAGGCCCCCACCAGTACTTC.

Many counts were recorded for this clonotype. This chain joins TRBV4-3 and TRBJ2-1; TRBD2 might be the D (5 bases). Trimming shortened V by 0 bases and J by 3 bases, and 18 bases separated the two germline ends. The germline gives CDR1 LGHNA, CDR2 YSLEER. CDR3 length: 18 residues. The DNA of the CDR3 is TGCGCCAGCAGCCAAGATCCTCGGCCTGAGGGATTCTACAATGAGCAGTTCTTC. Protein sequence: CASSQDPRPEGFYNEQFF.